This TCR beta chain was profiled in a study of blood T cell repertoires in COVID-19. Germline CDR1 LNHDA, CDR2 SQIVND (reference sequence). CDR3 length: 16 amino acids. The trim removed 5 bases at V and 1 base at J, leaving 7 bases unmatched. This table comes from immunoSEQ multiplex PCR, and its TCRdb copy is limited to in-frame clones, with some not included. This sample has about 180,000 clones; about 88% occur once, and the top ten carry 2.9%. This clone came up once. The specimen sequenced was peripheral blood. The chain uses TRBV19 and TRBJ1-3; 8 nucleotides match TRBD1. The receptor's source is a woman younger than 45 with active or convalescent COVID-19. CDR3 DNA: TGTGCCAGTAGTCTCCGGACAGGGAAGTCTGGAAACACCATATATTTT. Encoded protein: CASSLRTGKSGNTIYF.